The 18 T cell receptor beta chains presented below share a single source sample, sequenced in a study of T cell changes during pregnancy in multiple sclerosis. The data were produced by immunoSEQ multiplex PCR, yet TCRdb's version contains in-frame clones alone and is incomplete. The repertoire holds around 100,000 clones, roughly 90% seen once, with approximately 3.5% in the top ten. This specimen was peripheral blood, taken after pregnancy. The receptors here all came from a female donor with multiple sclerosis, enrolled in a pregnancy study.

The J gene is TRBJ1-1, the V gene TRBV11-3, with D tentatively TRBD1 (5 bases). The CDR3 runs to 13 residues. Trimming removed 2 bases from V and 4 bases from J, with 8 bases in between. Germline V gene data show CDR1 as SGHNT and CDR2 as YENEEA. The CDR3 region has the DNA TGTGCCAGCAGCTTATGGGGGGGCACTGAAGCTTTCTTT. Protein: CASSLWGGTEAFF.

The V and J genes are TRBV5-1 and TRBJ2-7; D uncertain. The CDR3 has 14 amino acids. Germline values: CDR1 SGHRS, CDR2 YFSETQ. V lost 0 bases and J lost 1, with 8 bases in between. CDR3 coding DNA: TGCGCCAGCAGCTTGGGCCACACATCCTACGAGCAGTACTTC. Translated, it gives CASSLGHTSYEQYF.

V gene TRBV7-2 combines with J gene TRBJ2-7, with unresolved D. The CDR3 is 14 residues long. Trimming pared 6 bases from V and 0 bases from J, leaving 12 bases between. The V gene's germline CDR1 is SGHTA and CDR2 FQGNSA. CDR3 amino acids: CASSEILASYEQYF. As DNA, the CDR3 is TGTGCCAGCAGTGAAATCCTGGCCTCCTACGAGCAGTACTTC. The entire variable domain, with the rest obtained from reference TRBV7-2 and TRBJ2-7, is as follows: GAGVSQSPSNKVTEKGKDVELRCDPISGHTALYWYRQSLGQGLEFLIYFQGNSAPDKSGLPSDRFSAERTGGSVSTLTIQRTQQEDSAVYLCASSEILASYEQYFGPGTRLTVT.

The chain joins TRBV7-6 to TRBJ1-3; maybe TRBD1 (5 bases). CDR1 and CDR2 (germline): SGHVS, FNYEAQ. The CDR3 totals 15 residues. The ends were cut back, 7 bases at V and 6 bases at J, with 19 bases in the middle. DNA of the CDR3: TGTGCCAGCATCGGGGGGGAAGGGACTGAAAACACCATATATTTT. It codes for CASIGGEGTENTIYF.

For the CDR3, the DNA is TGTGCCAGCAGCCCTCCAGGGGTCAGGGGGGCGTTAGAGCAGTACTTC. Translated: CASSPPGVRGALEQYF. The chain links TRBV7-2 to TRBJ2-7; a weak D match, TRBD1 (7 bases). The V end lost 5 bases, the J end lost 7 bases, and 24 bases lay between the germline ends. In germline, CDR1 is SGHTA, CDR2 FQGNSA. The CDR3 sequence is 16 residues long.

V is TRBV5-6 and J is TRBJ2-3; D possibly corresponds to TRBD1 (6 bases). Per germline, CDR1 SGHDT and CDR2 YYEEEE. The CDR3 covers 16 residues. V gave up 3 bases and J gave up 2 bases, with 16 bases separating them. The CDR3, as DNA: TGTGCCAGCAGCTGGCCGGGACAAGGGATCACAGATACGCAGTATTTT. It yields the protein CASSWPGQGITDTQYF.

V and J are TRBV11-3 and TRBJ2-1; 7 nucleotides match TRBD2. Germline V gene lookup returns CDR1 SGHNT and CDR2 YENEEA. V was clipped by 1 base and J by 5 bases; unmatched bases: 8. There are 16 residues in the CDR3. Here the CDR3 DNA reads TGTGCCAGCAGCTTAGGAGGGGCTAGCGGTAACAATGAGCAGTTCTTC. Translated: CASSLGGASGNNEQFF.

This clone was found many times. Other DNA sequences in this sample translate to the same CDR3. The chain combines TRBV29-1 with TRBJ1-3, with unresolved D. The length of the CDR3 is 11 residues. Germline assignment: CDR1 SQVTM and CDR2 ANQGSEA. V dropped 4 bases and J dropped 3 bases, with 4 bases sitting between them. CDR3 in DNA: TGCAGCGTTGTCCTTGGAAACACCATATATTTT. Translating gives CSVVLGNTIYF.

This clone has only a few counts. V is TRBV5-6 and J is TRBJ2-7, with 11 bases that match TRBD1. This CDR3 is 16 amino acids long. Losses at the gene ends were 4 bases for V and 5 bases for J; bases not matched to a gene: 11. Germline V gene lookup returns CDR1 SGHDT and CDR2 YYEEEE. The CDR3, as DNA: TGTGCCAGCAGCCCAGACCTGGACAGGGGGCCCCACGAGCAGTACTTC. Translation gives CASSPDLDRGPHEQYF.

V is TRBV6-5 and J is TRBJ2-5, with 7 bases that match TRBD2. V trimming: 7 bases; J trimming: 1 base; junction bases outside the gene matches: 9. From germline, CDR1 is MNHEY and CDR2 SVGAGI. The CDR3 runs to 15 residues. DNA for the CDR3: TGTGCCAGCACCCCACGCGGGAGAATCCAAGAGACCCAGTACTTC. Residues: CASTPRGRIQETQYF.

The CDR3 sequence: CASSWDRMYGYTF. The CDR3, as DNA: TGTGCCAGCAGCTGGGACAGGATGTATGGCTACACCTTC. The V and J genes are TRBV5-8 and TRBJ1-2, with 8 nucleotides matching TRBD1. This CDR3 is 13 amino acids long. CDR1 SGHTS and CDR2 YDEGEE come from the germline V gene. The junction had 3 bases not matched to a gene; V was cut back by 3 bases and J by 5 bases.

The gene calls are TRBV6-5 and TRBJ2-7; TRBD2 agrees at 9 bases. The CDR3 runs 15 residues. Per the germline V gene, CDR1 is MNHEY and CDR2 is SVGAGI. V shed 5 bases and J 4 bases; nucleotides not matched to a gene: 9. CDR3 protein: CASSQSGGLTYEQYF. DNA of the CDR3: TGTGCCAGCAGTCAAAGCGGGGGGCTAACGTACGAGCAGTACTTC.

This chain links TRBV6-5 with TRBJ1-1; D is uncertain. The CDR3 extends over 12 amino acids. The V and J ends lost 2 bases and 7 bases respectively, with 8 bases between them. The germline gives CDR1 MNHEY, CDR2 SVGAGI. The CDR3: CASSYGGSEAFF. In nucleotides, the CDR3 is TGTGCCAGCAGTTACGGCGGCAGTGAAGCTTTCTTT.

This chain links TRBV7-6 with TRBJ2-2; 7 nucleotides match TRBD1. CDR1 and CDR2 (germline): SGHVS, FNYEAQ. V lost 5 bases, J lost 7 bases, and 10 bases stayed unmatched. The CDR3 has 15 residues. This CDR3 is CASSQEGGAGGELFF. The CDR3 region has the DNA TGTGCCAGCAGCCAGGAAGGGGGCGCGGGCGGGGAGCTGTTTTTT.

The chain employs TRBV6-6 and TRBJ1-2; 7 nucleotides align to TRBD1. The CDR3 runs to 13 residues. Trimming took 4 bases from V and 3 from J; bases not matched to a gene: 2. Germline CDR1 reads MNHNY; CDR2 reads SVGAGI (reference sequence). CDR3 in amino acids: CASSSGGYYGYTF. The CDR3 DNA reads TGTGCCAGCAGTTCAGGGGGTTACTATGGCTACACCTTC.

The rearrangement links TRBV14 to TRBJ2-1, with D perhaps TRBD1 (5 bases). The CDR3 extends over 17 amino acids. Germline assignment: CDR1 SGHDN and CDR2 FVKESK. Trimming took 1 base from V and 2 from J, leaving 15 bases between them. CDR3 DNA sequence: TGTGCCAGCAGCCAAGGTCCCGTCAGGGTACCCTACAATGAGCAGTTCTTC. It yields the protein CASSQGPVRVPYNEQFF.

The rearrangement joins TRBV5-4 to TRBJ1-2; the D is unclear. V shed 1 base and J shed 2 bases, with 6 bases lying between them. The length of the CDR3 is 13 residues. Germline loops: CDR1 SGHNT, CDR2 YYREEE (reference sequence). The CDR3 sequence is CASSLPGNYGYTF. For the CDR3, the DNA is TGTGCCAGCAGCTTGCCCGGGAACTATGGCTACACCTTC.

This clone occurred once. The CDR3 bases are TGTGCCAGCAGCTCGGGACAGGGGATCTTCTATTCACCCCTCCACTTT. This translates into CASSSGQGIFYSPLHF. The chain is built from TRBV2 and TRBJ1-6; 10 nucleotides line up with TRBD1. The trim removed 6 bases at V and 8 bases at J, leaving 10 bases unmatched. Germline V gene lookup returns CDR1 SNHLY and CDR2 FYNNEI. This CDR3 has 16 residues.